A selection of T cell receptor beta chains follows, all from one sample in a study of cytomegalovirus exposure and HLA in healthy donors. The protocol was immunoSEQ multiplex PCR, while the TCRdb copy is restricted to in-frame clones and leaves out a portion. Of over 110,000 clones listed, 82% are singletons. The sequenced sample consisted of PBMCs. These receptor sequences come from a male donor in good health and CMV-seronegative. Each CDR3 is given with its conserved first and last residue. D genes are given only for firm matches. Size tells how often a clone was seen (once, few, many) or the class of an expanded clone, and some rows leave it out.

TRBD1	.	TRBV7-2	TRBJ2-1	TGTGCCAGCAGCACCCGAAGACAGGGGATAGAGTTCTTC	CASSTRRQGIEFF
.	.	TRBV4-1	TRBJ2-5	TGCGCCAGCAGCCGCGGATTCCAAGAGACCCAGTACTTC	CASSRGFQETQYF
TRBD1	.	TRBV19	TRBJ2-1	TGTGCCAGTAGTATGTTACCAGGGGGCGCCCACAATGAGCAGTTCTTC	CASSMLPGGAHNEQFF
TRBD1	.	TRBV6-5	TRBJ2-7	TGTGCCAGCAGTTTAGAGGACAGGACATACTCCTACGAGCAGTACTTC	CASSLEDRTYSYEQYF
TRBD1	.	TRBV19	TRBJ1-2	TGTGCCAGTAGTATGACAGGGGTCTATGGCTACACCTTC	CASSMTGVYGYTF
.	once	TRBV27	TRBJ2-7	TGTGCCAGCAGTCCTTCCCCCTCCTACGAGCAGTACTTC	CASSPSPSYEQYF
.	.	TRBV19	TRBJ2-3	TGTGCCAGTAGTTCGGACAGCCCAACAGATACGCAGTATTTT	CASSSDSPTDTQYF
.	.	TRBV18	TRBJ2-3	TGTGCCAGCTCACCCTTACAGGGACCAGATACGCAGTATTTT	CASSPLQGPDTQYF
TRBD1	.	TRBV5-6	TRBJ2-4	TGTGCCAGCAGCCCAGGGGGCTGGTACATTCAGTACTTC	CASSPGGWYIQYF
.	few	TRBV4-3	TRBJ2-6	TGCGCCAGCAGCCCCAGATTCTCTGGGGCCAACGTCCTGACTTTC	CASSPRFSGANVLTF
.	.	TRBV6-5	TRBJ1-1	TGTGCCAGCAGTTACACCACGGACAGTGAAGCTTTCTTT	CASSYTTDSEAFF
.	.	TRBV5-6	TRBJ1-5	TGTGCCAGCAGCCTTGGACAGAATAGCAATCAGCCCCAGCATTTT	CASSLGQNSNQPQHF
.	.	TRBV19	TRBJ2-1	TGTGCCAGTAGTGGAGAGGACAGCCCAAGGGGTGCTGAGCAGTTCTTC	CASSGEDSPRGAEQFF